This T cell receptor (beta chain) was found in a study of memory B cells and T cells in multiple sclerosis. Measured with immunoSEQ multiplex PCR; TCRdb has only the in-frame clones, and not every one. This sample has about 42,000 clones, with around 79% found just once. Trimming took 4 bases from V and 0 from J, leaving 17 bases between them. CDR1 and CDR2 from the germline V gene are SGDLS and YYNGEE. The CDR3 contains 17 residues. Stimulus-free culture yielded autoproliferating CFSE-dim and non-proliferating CFSE-high T cells, each sequenced separately. 40 million to 50 million CFSE-labeled PBMCs were cultured less than 8 days unstimulated, then replicate wells were pooled. Without exogenous stimuli, approximately 0.46 uM CFSE-labeled PBMCs were cultured serum-free. Whole-study findings and limits: Shared clonotype counts depended on differing compartment clone-set sizes and were normalized.

In regard to this clone: Its cognate antigen is unknown.

This rearrangement joins TRBV9 to TRBJ1-5; D possibly corresponds to TRBD1 (6 bases). The source is a human donor with multiple sclerosis. Sequenced sample: PBMCs from blood kept in culture. The DNA of the CDR3 is TGTGCCAGCAGCCCCAGGGGCAGGCTGAATAGCAATCAGCCCCAGCATTTT. Encoded protein: CASSPRGRLNSNQPQHF.